What follows are 17 T cell receptor beta chains derived from one specimen sequenced in a study of OX40 agonist ivuxolimab in advanced cancers. Method: immunoSEQ multiplex PCR; TCRdb's copy keeps in-frame clones and lacks some. Seen here are tens of thousands of clones, 85% to 95% observed once, and the top ten hold more than 0.3%. The specimen comprised CD4+ or CD8+ T cells sorted from blood, sampled in a trial of the OX40 agonist ivuxolimab. The receptor source for this set is an adult with an advanced solid tumor such as melanoma, head and neck, liver or kidney cancer.

This chain uses TRBV18 with TRBJ2-1, with 12 bases that match TRBD2. From germline, CDR1 is KGHSH and CDR2 LQKENI. Trimming removed 1 base from V and 4 bases from J; junction bases left unmatched: 5. The CDR3 consists of 17 residues. The CDR3 sequence is CASSPRPTSGGYNEQFF. Here the CDR3 DNA reads TGTGCCAGCTCACCACGTCCCACTAGCGGGGGGTACAATGAGCAGTTCTTC.

The chain has TRBV18 and TRBJ2-5; weak D call: TRBD1 (5 bases). Germline loops: CDR1 KGHSH, CDR2 LQKENI. This CDR3 contains 15 residues. V lost 3 bases and J 2 bases, leaving 13 bases between the germline ends. CDR3 DNA: TGTGCCAGCTCACCCCCGGGCAGGGCTCAAGAGACCCAGTACTTC. Protein: CASSPPGRAQETQYF.

The chain employs TRBV28 and TRBJ2-7; no clear D gene. V dropped 6 bases and J dropped 2 bases, with 17 bases sitting between them. CDR1 and CDR2 (germline): MDHEN, SYDVKM. This CDR3 is built from 15 residues. The DNA for the CDR3 is TGTGCCAGCAGGAATTCAGGCTCGCCTGCCTACGAGCAGTACTTC. Translation: CASRNSGSPAYEQYF.

V is TRBV5-1 and J is TRBJ2-1; D perhaps matches TRBD1 (6 bases). V was cut by 0 bases and J by 0 bases, with 19 bases left in between. This CDR3 is built from 19 residues. CDR1 is SGHRS and CDR2 is YFSETQ in the germline V gene. In DNA, the CDR3 is TGCGCCAGCAGCTTGGCCGGTGAGGACAGTGGGAGCTCCTACAATGAGCAGTTCTTC. This codes for CASSLAGEDSGSSYNEQFF.

The V and J genes are TRBV5-1 and TRBJ2-3; 8 bases align to TRBD2. J was trimmed by 0 bases and V by 0 bases; bases with no gene match: 9. The V gene's germline CDR1 is SGHRS and CDR2 YFSETQ. This CDR3 has 18 amino acids. CDR3: CASSLARSGSSSTDTQYF. DNA for the CDR3: TGCGCCAGCAGCTTGGCCCGGAGCGGGAGCTCTAGCACAGATACGCAGTATTTT. The whole variable domain, remainder taken from reference TRBV5-1 and TRBJ2-3, is KAGVTQTPRYLIKTRGQQVTLSCSPISGHRSVSWYQQTPGQGLQFLFEYFSETQRNKGNFPGRFSGRQFSNSRSEMNVSTLELGDSALYLCASSLARSGSSSTDTQYFGPGTRLTVL.

This rearrangement joins TRBV6-5 to TRBJ2-7, with D perhaps given as TRBD1 or TRBD2 (5 bases each). This CDR3 comprises 14 residues. Trimming removed 4 bases at V and 4 bases at J, with 14 bases between. From germline, CDR1 is MNHEY and CDR2 SVGAGI. CDR3 sequence (DNA): TGTGCCAGCAGTTCCCCGGGACCCCTGTACGAGCAGTACTTC. Translating it yields CASSSPGPLYEQYF.

CDR3 sequence: CASSVSGGYGTEAFF. In DNA, the CDR3 is TGCGCCAGCAGTGTGTCAGGGGGCTACGGCACTGAAGCTTTCTTT. This sequence joins TRBV5-1 and TRBJ1-1; TRBD1 matches 8 bases. This CDR3 spans 15 amino acids. In germline, CDR1 is SGHRS, CDR2 YFSETQ. The J segment lost 4 bases and the V segment lost 5 bases, leaving 10 bases of the junction unmatched.

The chain recombines TRBV28 with TRBJ1-6, with D possibly being TRBD1 (6 bases). In germline, CDR1 is MDHEN, CDR2 SYDVKM. V lost 7 bases to trimming and J lost 8 bases, with 18 bases between them. CDR3 length: 15 residues. The CDR3: CASNREGGSYSPLHF. DNA for the CDR3: TGTGCCAGCAATAGAGAGGGGGGATCGTATTCACCCCTCCACTTT.

This clone showed up just once. This chain joins TRBV4-1 and TRBJ2-5, with D possibly being TRBD2 (5 bases). CDR3 length: 18 amino acids. Germline-derived CDR1 and CDR2 are MGHRA and YSYEKL. Trimming removed 0 bases from V and 5 bases from J, with 22 bases in between. The CDR3 spells CASSQDINSGPRGETQYF. CDR3 nucleotides: TGCGCCAGCAGCCAAGATATTAATTCAGGCCCGAGAGGGGAGACCCAGTACTTC.

The chain recombines TRBV9 with TRBJ1-6; 9 positions match TRBD1. The ends lost 3 bases at V and 10 bases at J; junction bases unmatched: 8. Germline V lookup: CDR1 SGDLS, CDR2 YYNGEE. The CDR3 extends over 15 amino acids. The CDR3 DNA is TGTGCCAGCAGCGAGGGACAGGGAGGGGTGTCACCCCTCCACTTT. Translation gives CASSEGQGGVSPLHF.

The chain couples TRBV7-8 to TRBJ1-4, with 7 nucleotides matching TRBD1. The CDR3 runs 15 residues. Trimming cost V 3 bases and J 8 bases; bases outside gene matches: 9. The V gene's germline CDR1 is SGHVS and CDR2 FQNEAQ. DNA of the CDR3: TGTGCCAGCAGCTTGACAGGGTACCTGAAGGAAAAACTGTTTTTT. Its translation: CASSLTGYLKEKLFF.

The gene calls are TRBV5-1 and TRBJ1-5, with a possible D match to TRBD1 (5 bases). Germline V gene sequence: CDR1 SGHRS, CDR2 YFSETQ. Trimming removed 2 bases at V and 3 bases at J, with 9 bases between. CDR3 size: 14 residues. CDR3 bases: TGCGCCAGCAGCTTCGGGGGATTCAATCAGCCCCAGCATTTT. It codes for CASSFGGFNQPQHF.

The V gene is TRBV4-3, the J gene TRBJ2-1, with 8 bases lining up with TRBD2. Germline V lookup: CDR1 LGHNA, CDR2 YSLEER. The V and J ends lost 0 bases and 3 bases, in that order; junction bases with no gene match: 10. The length of the CDR3 is 18 residues. This CDR3 reads CASSQDLLGLAGYNEQFF. In DNA, the CDR3 is TGCGCCAGCAGCCAAGATCTTCTAGGACTAGCTGGCTACAATGAGCAGTTCTTC.

V usage is TRBV10-3 and J usage is TRBJ2-1, with 8 nucleotides matching TRBD1. Germline assignment: CDR1 ENHRY and CDR2 SYGVKD. This CDR3 is 13 amino acids long. V dropped 2 bases and J dropped 10; count of bases not matched to a gene: 4. CDR3 protein: CAISEGQGPEQFF. The CDR3 DNA sequence: TGTGCCATCAGTGAGGGACAGGGTCCGGAGCAGTTCTTC.

The chain couples TRBV7-2 to TRBJ2-5; D unclear. The CDR3 covers 12 residues. Trimming took off 4 bases at V and 5 bases at J, with 8 bases between the two ends. Germline values: CDR1 SGHTA, CDR2 FQGNSA. In DNA, the CDR3 is TGTGCCAGCAGCTACATATGGGAGACCCAGTACTTC. Its translation is CASSYIWETQYF.

This rearrangement joins TRBV20-1 to TRBJ2-7, with D possibly being TRBD2 (6 bases). The CDR3 loop spans 11 amino acids. Germline CDR1 reads DFQATT; CDR2 reads SNEGSKA (reference sequence). V lost 4 bases and J 7 bases, leaving 11 bases between the germline ends. DNA for the CDR3: TGCAGTGCTACCGGGACTCTTGAGCAGTACTTC. Amino acid sequence: CSATGTLEQYF.

In its sample, this clone was seen a few times. The chain combines TRBV30 with TRBJ1-1; D is ambiguous. Germline V gene lookup returns CDR1 GTSNPN and CDR2 SVGIG (reference sequence). This CDR3 is 12 amino acids long. Trimming pared 3 bases from V and 0 bases from J, leaving 5 bases between. CDR3 in amino acids: CAWSSLNTEAFF. In DNA form, the CDR3 reads TGTGCCTGGAGCAGCCTGAACACTGAAGCTTTCTTT.